Included here is one T cell receptor beta chain sequence, with context. What it recognizes is unknown. This entry belongs to a study of CD8 T cells in Susac syndrome. An amount of RNA that ranged from about 0.45 to 1 ug was reverse transcribed with random hexamers. Amplification of TCR beta CDR3 across 54 Vbeta and 13 Jbeta was performed with immunoSEQ multiplex PCR. MiXCR was run by TCRdb on the immunoSEQ multiplex PCR reads, yielding one entry per CDR3 protein. The data hold around 300,000 distinct CDR3 sequences, with 90% to 95% observed a single time. V was clipped by 5 bases and J by 7 bases; unmatched bases: 14. The CDR3 is 16 amino acids. Looked up from germline, CDR1 is LGHNA and CDR2 is YSLEER. The study sequenced TCR beta in blood CD8+ and CD4+ T cells. The CD8+ and CD4+ T cells were isolated magnetically using a negative isolation approach, whereas the TEMRA cells were enriched by FACS. The study, taken as a whole, reports: In its TCR sequencing and HLA analysis, the study acknowledged that the number of individuals was relatively small.

The sequencing input was CD4+ T cells from PBMCs. The sequence came from a human donor with multiple sclerosis. The chain uses TRBV4-3 and TRBJ2-1, with 7 positions matching TRBD2. The CDR3 loop reads CASSIRSGHDFNEQFF. CDR3 nucleotides: TGCGCCAGCAGCATCCGTAGCGGGCACGATTTTAATGAGCAGTTCTTC.